This T cell receptor (beta chain) derives from a study of T-cell memory formation after mild COVID-19. At the level of the study: Largely, the TCR clusters proved donor specific.

The CDR3 length is 13 residues. V lost 3 bases and J 5 bases, leaving 13 bases between the germline ends. Germline V gene data show CDR1 as SQVTM and CDR2 as ANQGSEA. Constant-segment primers served in 5'RACE that generated TCR alpha and TCR beta cDNA libraries bearing sample barcodes and UMIs. TCRdb ran MiXCR on the 5' RACE reads and lists one entry per CDR3 protein. The profile shows about 130,000 distinct CDR3 sequences, over 15% of them singletons. Study-level findings and limits: Some clones that responded were present in memory (sampled pre-infection), which suggests cross-reactive memory joined.

In this sample, this clonotype turned up a few times. The antigen remains unidentified. This TCR came from a young man who had mild COVID-19 (a few samples of this study predate the infection). Cell type and time point are not known. Sequenced material: PBMCs or a T cell subset sorted from them (not recorded which). The chain links TRBV29-1 to TRBJ2-5, with D perhaps TRBD1 (6 bases). CDR3 nucleotides: TGCAGCGTTGATGGCAGGGGCGGGGAGACCCAGTACTTC. Encoded protein: CSVDGRGGETQYF.